The rows below give T cell receptor beta chains drawn from one sample of a study of cytomegalovirus exposure and HLA in healthy donors. TCRdb's table, derived via immunoSEQ multiplex PCR, lists solely in-frame clones and lacks some. The sample records over 250,000 clones, more than 55% being singletons. Sequencing was performed on PBMCs. The receptors shown here come from a female donor in good health and CMV-seronegative. The CDR3 runs from the conserved cysteine through the conserved F or W. D genes are given only for firm matches. A row's size may be missing; if present it is once, few, many or a size class.

CDR3 DNA: TGTGCAAGTCGATTTAGCGGGAGCTCCTACAATGAGCAGTTCTTC
CDR3 protein: CASRFSGSSYNEQFF
V gene: TRBV12-2
clone size: few
J gene: TRBJ2-1
D gene: NA

CDR3 DNA: TGTGCCTGCGCCCCGGACTCCATCTGGACGGGCTACACCTTC
CDR3 protein: CACAPDSIWTGYTF
V gene: TRBV30
clone size: few
J gene: TRBJ1-2
D gene: NA

CDR3 DNA: TGCGCCAGCAGCATACTAGTGGGAGATGATGAGCAGTTCTTC
CDR3 protein: CASSILVGDDEQFF
V gene: TRBV5-1
clone size: NA
J gene: TRBJ2-1
D gene: NA

CDR3 DNA: TGTGCCAGCAGCTCCGGGAGGGATGGAACCTTC
CDR3 protein: CASSSGRDGTF
V gene: TRBV5-4
clone size: NA
J gene: TRBJ1-2
D gene: NA

CDR3 DNA: TGTGCCCTACGGACAGGGGGGAACGAGCAGTACTTC
CDR3 protein: CALRTGGNEQYF
V gene: TRBV6-1
clone size: NA
J gene: TRBJ2-7
D gene: TRBD1

CDR3 DNA: TGCGCCAGCAGCTTGCCGGGGACAGGGGGCCTTGCTGAAGCTTTCTTT
CDR3 protein: CASSLPGTGGLAEAFF
V gene: TRBV5-1
clone size: NA
J gene: TRBJ1-1
D gene: TRBD1

CDR3 DNA: TGTGCCAGCAGCGCCGGGGGGGGGCGTCTAGAGACCCAGTACTTC
CDR3 protein: CASSAGGGRLETQYF
V gene: TRBV9
clone size: once
J gene: TRBJ2-5
D gene: TRBD2

CDR3 DNA: TGTGCCAGCAGCCCTGCAGGGGGCGCGATCGGCAATCAGCCCCAGCATTTT
CDR3 protein: CASSPAGGAIGNQPQHF
V gene: TRBV5-5
clone size: NA
J gene: TRBJ1-5
D gene: TRBD1

CDR3 DNA: TGTGCCATCAGTGAGGGACTAGCGGGCCTTAATGAGCAGTTCTTC
CDR3 protein: CAISEGLAGLNEQFF
V gene: TRBV10-3
clone size: NA
J gene: TRBJ2-1
D gene: TRBD2

CDR3 DNA: TGTGCCAGCTCAAGCACTCGGGACACCATATATTTT
CDR3 protein: CASSSTRDTIYF
V gene: TRBV18
clone size: NA
J gene: TRBJ1-3
D gene: NA